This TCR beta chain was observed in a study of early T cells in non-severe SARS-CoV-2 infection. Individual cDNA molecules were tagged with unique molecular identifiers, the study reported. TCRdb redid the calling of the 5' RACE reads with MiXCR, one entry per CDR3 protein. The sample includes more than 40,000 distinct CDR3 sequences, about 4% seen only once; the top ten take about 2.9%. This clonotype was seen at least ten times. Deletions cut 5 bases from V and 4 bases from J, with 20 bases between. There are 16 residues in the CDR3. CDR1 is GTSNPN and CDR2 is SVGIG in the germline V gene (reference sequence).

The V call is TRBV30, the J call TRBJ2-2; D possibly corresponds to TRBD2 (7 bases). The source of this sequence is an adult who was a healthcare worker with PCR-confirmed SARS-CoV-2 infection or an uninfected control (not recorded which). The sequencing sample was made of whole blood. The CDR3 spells CAWCCDGGGRTGELFF. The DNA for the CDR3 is TGTGCCTGGTGTTGTGACGGCGGGGGCCGCACCGGGGAGCTGTTTTTT.